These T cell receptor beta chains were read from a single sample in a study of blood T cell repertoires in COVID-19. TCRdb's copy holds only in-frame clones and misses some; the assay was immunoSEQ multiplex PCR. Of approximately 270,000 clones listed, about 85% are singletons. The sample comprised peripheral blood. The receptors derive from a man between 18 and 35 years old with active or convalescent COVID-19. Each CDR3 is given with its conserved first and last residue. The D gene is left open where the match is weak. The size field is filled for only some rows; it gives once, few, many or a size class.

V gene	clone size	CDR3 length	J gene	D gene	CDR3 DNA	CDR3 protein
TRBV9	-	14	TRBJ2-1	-	TGTGCCAGCAAAGTGGGAGAGGGATACAATGAGCAGTTCTTC	CASKVGEGYNEQFF
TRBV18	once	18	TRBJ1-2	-	TGTGCCAGCTCACCACTATACGCGGCAGGGGTGTCTCTTGATGGCTACACCTTC	CASSPLYAAGVSLDGYTF
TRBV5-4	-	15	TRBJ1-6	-	TGTGCCAGCAGTTTGGGGAGGGGTTCGAATTCACCCCTCCACTTT	CASSLGRGSNSPLHF
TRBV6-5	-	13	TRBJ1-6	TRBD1	TGTGCCAGCGGGGACAGGGTAGGCTCACCCCTCCACTTT	CASGDRVGSPLHF
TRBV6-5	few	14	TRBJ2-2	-	TGTGCCAGCAGTTACTCAGAGGGGGCCGGGGAGCTGTTTTTT	CASSYSEGAGELFF
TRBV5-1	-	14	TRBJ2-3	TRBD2	TGCGCCAGCAGACTAGCGGGAGGAACAGATACGCAGTATTTT	CASRLAGGTDTQYF
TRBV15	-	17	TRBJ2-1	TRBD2	TGTGCCACCAGCAGAGATATACGGCGGGGGGGAAACAATGAGCAGTTCTTC	CATSRDIRRGGNNEQFF
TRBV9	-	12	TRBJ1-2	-	TGTGCCAGCAGCGTAGACGGGTATGGCTACACCTTC	CASSVDGYGYTF
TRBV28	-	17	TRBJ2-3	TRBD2	TGTGCCAGCAGTTTACTGACTAGCGGGATTGCGGTAGATACGCAGTATTTT	CASSLLTSGIAVDTQYF
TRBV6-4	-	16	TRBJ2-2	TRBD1	TGTGCCAGCAGTCAAGGGACAGGTAGCAACACCGGGGAGCTGTTTTTT	CASSQGTGSNTGELFF
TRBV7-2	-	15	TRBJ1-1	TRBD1	TGTGCCAGCAGAATCACGGGGGACAGGGAACTTGAAGCTTTCTTT	CASRITGDRELEAFF
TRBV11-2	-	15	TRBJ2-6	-	TGTGCCAGCAGCCAGGACAGTTCTGGGGCCAACGTCCTGACTTTC	CASSQDSSGANVLTF
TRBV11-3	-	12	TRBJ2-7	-	TGTGCCAGCAGCTTACAGGGTGACGAGCAGTACTTC	CASSLQGDEQYF
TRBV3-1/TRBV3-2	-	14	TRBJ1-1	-	TGTGCCAGCACCCGGACAAATATGAACACTGAAGCTTTCTTT	CASTRTNMNTEAFF
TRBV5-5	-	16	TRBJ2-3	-	TGTGCCAGCAGTGAGAGGTGGGAGCGGAACACAGATACGCAGTATTTT	CASSERWERNTDTQYF
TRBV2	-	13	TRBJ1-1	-	TGTGCCAGCATCAGGTCCGGGGTATCTGAAGCTTTCTTT	CASIRSGVSEAFF
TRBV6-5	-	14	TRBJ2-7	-	TGTGCCAGCATCCCCAGAGGCAGGGAAGCCGAGCAGTACTTC	CASIPRGREAEQYF
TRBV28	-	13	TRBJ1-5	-	TGTGCCAGCAGTCTTGACAGATATCAGCCCCAGCATTTT	CASSLDRYQPQHF
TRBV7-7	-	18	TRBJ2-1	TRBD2	TGTGCTAGCAGCTTAGGACTAGCGGGAGGGTTAGCCTACAATGAGCAGTTCTTC	CASSLGLAGGLAYNEQFF
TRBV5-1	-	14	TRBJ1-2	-	TGCGCCAGCAGCTTGGTGGCAGGGGCCCATGGCTACACCTTC	CASSLVAGAHGYTF
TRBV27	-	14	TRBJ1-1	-	TGTGCCAGCAGTTTATTGGCGGCGAACACTGAAGCTTTCTTT	CASSLLAANTEAFF
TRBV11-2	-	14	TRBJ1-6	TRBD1	TGTGCCAGCAGCCTGGACAGGGATAATTCACCCCTCCACTTT	CASSLDRDNSPLHF
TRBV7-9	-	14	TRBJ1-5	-	TGTGCCAGCAGCGACCAGACAGACTATCAGCCCCAGCATTTT	CASSDQTDYQPQHF